This T cell receptor (beta chain) stems from a study of blood T cell repertoires in COVID-19. Study overall: The study drew acute and convalescent COVID-19 samples from the United States, Italy and Spain. Nucleic acid was either cDNA or gDNA, and it came from T cells, B-cell-depleted T cells, or PBMCs.

Germline V gene sequence: CDR1 SGHRS, CDR2 YFSETQ. V was pared by 3 bases and J by 2 bases, with 9 bases between. This CDR3 comprises 13 residues. Using immunoSEQ multiplex PCR, the repertoire was profiled, and TCRdb retains in-frame clones only, with some absent. The sample records some 150,000 clones, about 86% being singletons. This chain links TRBV5-1 with TRBJ2-7; perhaps TRBD2 as D (5 bases). The sample comprised peripheral blood. This sequence originates from a man in his 70s with acute or convalescent COVID-19. The CDR3 reads CASSSTRTYEQYF. The CDR3 DNA reads TGCGCCAGCAGCTCTACTAGGACCTACGAGCAGTACTTC.